This T cell receptor (beta chain) was identified in a study of cytomegalovirus exposure and HLA in healthy donors. General observations from the study: Later genetic work tied a missense DCLRE1C variant to beta-chain V and J trimming.

V was clipped by 5 bases and J by 6 bases; unmatched bases: 11. This CDR3 has 15 residues. Germline CDR1 and CDR2: MNHNS and SASEGT. Primers for the PCR totalled 60 Vbeta and 13 Jbeta. The assay was immunoSEQ multiplex PCR, and TCRdb's table has in-frame clones only and misses some. The sample has about 170,000 clones; approximately 81% are singletons. Regarding this clone: The target antigen is unknown.

The clonotype was recovered from a young man in good health and CMV-seropositive. The rearrangement links TRBV6-1 to TRBJ2-7; 9 nucleotides agree with TRBD1. Material: PBMCs. CDR3 DNA sequence: TGTGCCAGCAGTACACAGGGGGCGATGAGTACCGAGCAGTACGTC. Translated, it gives CASSTQGAMSTEQYV.